What follows are 13 T cell receptor beta chains derived from one specimen sequenced in a study of cytomegalovirus exposure and HLA in healthy donors. 60 Vbeta and 13 Jbeta primers were used in PCR. Some clones are missing from TCRdb's copy, which holds only in-frame ones; the method was immunoSEQ multiplex PCR. Among approximately 150,000 clones, more than 70% were seen once, and the ten largest hold 0.94%. Sequencing was carried out using PBMCs. These receptors all stem from a woman aged 60-75 years in good health and CMV-seronegative.

The chain is built from TRBV28 and TRBJ2-2; 7 bases map to TRBD1. V shed 6 bases and J 5 bases; nucleotides not matched to a gene: 9. CDR1 is MDHEN, CDR2 SYDVKM, per germline. The CDR3 covers 15 residues. This chain's CDR3 is CASRSQGVLTGELFF. Written as DNA, the CDR3 is TGTGCCAGCAGATCTCAGGGGGTGTTAACCGGGGAGCTGTTTTTT.

The chain couples TRBV28 to TRBJ2-7; unclear D gene. Germline-derived CDR1 and CDR2 are MDHEN and SYDVKM. Trimming removed 0 bases from V and 0 bases from J, with 9 bases in between. This CDR3 comprises 15 residues. DNA for the CDR3: TGTGCCAGCAGTTTATGGGTTTACAGCTCCTACGAGCAGTACTTC. Protein: CASSLWVYSSYEQYF.

This clone was counted a few times. The J gene is TRBJ2-5, the V gene TRBV6-1; maybe TRBD2 (6 bases). The better agreement between TRBJ2-7 and the DNA end casts doubt on the J call. This CDR3 contains 13 residues. Germline assignment: CDR1 MNHNS and CDR2 SASEGT. The chain's CDR3 is CASRDSGLYEQYF. The DNA for the CDR3 is TGTGCCAGCAGGGATAGCGGCCTCTACGAGCAGTACTTC.

The chain employs TRBV7-3 and TRBJ1-5; 10 positions match TRBD1. V was pared by 3 bases and J by 5 bases, with 4 bases of the junction left unmatched. The germline CDR1 and CDR2 sequences are SGHTA and FQGTGA. The CDR3 runs 15 residues. The DNA for the CDR3 is TGTGCCAGCAGCTTGGGACAGGGGCAGGATCAGCCCCAGCATTTT. This encodes CASSLGQGQDQPQHF. Filled out from reference TRBV7-3 and TRBJ1-5, the complete variable domain reads GAGVSQTPSNKVTEKGKYVELRCDPISGHTALYWYRQSLGQGPEFLIYFQGTGAADDSGLPNDRFFAVRPEGSVSTLKIQRTERGDSAVYLCASSLGQGQDQPQHFGDGTRLSIL.

The V gene is TRBV28, the J gene TRBJ1-2, with D hard to call. V was shortened by 7 bases and J by 8 bases, with 14 bases between the two germline ends. In germline, CDR1 is MDHEN, CDR2 SYDVKM. CDR3 size: 12 residues. CDR3 amino acids: CASNQDILGYTF. CDR3 sequence (DNA): TGTGCCAGCAATCAAGACATTCTCGGCTACACCTTC.

CDR3 bases: TGTGCCAGTAGTCCCACCCTTACTAGCGGACGGTACAATGAGCAGTTCTTC. Translation gives CASSPTLTSGRYNEQFF. The rearrangement uses TRBV19 and TRBJ2-1, with 8 bases matching TRBD2. The CDR3 is 17 residues long. CDR1 is LNHDA and CDR2 is SQIVND in the germline V gene (reference sequence). V was pared by 5 bases and J by 4 bases, with 13 bases of the junction left unmatched.

This chain connects TRBV30 to TRBJ2-2; TRBD2 matches 11 bases. Trimming took 4 bases from V and 7 from J; bases not matched to a gene: 5. CDR1 GTSNPN and CDR2 SVGIG come from the germline V gene (reference sequence). The CDR3 spans 14 residues. CDR3 residues: CAWNSGRAGGELFF. DNA for the CDR3: TGTGCCTGGAATAGCGGGAGGGCTGGCGGGGAGCTGTTTTTT.

This clone was recorded once. The chain couples TRBV2 to TRBJ2-3, with 7 bases identical to TRBD2. The junction had 6 bases not matched to a gene; V was cut back by 2 bases and J by 4 bases. CDR1 and CDR2 (germline): SNHLY, FYNNEI. CDR3 length equals 15 residues. CDR3 coding DNA: TGTGCCAGCAGTGAAAATTTTGCGGGGGCAGATACGCAGTATTTT. This sequence encodes CASSENFAGADTQYF.

The genes are TRBV15 and TRBJ2-5; D might be TRBD1 (6 bases). Trimming removed 5 bases at V and 5 bases at J, with 15 bases between. Per the germline V gene, CDR1 is LNHNV and CDR2 is YYDKDF (reference sequence). The CDR3 is made up of 14 amino acids. CDR3 loop: CATSRAPRGETQYF. In DNA, the CDR3 is TGTGCCACCAGCCGCGCCCCAAGGGGGGAGACCCAGTACTTC.

The chain joins TRBV14 to TRBJ2-7, with a weak D call TRBD2 (7 bases). Germline V gene data show CDR1 as SGHDN and CDR2 as FVKESK. Trimming took off 3 bases at V and 2 bases at J, with 14 bases between the two ends. This CDR3 spans 15 amino acids. The chain's CDR3 is CASSQGGTPPYEQYF. The CDR3 coding sequence is TGTGCCAGCAGCCAGGGGGGGACACCTCCCTACGAGCAGTACTTC.

This clone was found once. The chain uses TRBV5-1 and TRBJ2-7; D may be TRBD2 (5 bases). From germline, CDR1 is SGHRS and CDR2 YFSETQ. The CDR3 runs to 14 residues. V gave up 2 bases and J gave up 0 bases, with 9 bases separating them. The CDR3 coding sequence is TGCGCCAGCAGCTTTTCCGGGGACTCCTACGAGCAGTACTTC. Protein product: CASSFSGDSYEQYF.

J is TRBJ2-7 and V is TRBV2, with TRBD1 matching over 9 bases. Looked up from germline, CDR1 is SNHLY and CDR2 is FYNNEI. J was trimmed by 2 bases and V by 6 bases; bases with no gene match: 8. The length of the CDR3 is 15 residues. The CDR3 loop reads CASRPPGQGTYEQYF. CDR3 nucleotides: TGTGCCAGCAGGCCCCCGGGACAGGGAACCTACGAGCAGTACTTC.

This chain uses TRBV19 with TRBJ1-5; D is ambiguous. Trimming cost V 1 base and J 6 bases, with 10 bases left between them. The CDR3 contains 14 residues. Germline V gene data show CDR1 as LNHDA and CDR2 as SQIVND (reference sequence). This chain's CDR3 is CASSIVGVGQPQHF. DNA of the CDR3: TGTGCCAGTAGTATAGTCGGGGTCGGTCAGCCCCAGCATTTT.